This TCR beta chain emerged from a study of Ad26.COV2.S vaccination and SARS-CoV-2 variants. Treatment denoted: about 20 received Ad26.COV2.S at low or high dose, single or two shots; 5 received placebo; per-sample allocation not given. Specimens were obtained on day 63 following the first vaccine or placebo injection. Ad26 vector vaccine expressed Wuhan-strain SARS-CoV-2 spike. Clones were read by immunoSEQ multiplex PCR, and TCRdb kept only the in-frame ones, dropping some. The table records 440,000 or so clones, about nine tenths of them present only once. Study-level points and caveats: After vaccination, reports described spike-specific CD8+ and CD4+ T cell responses as showing substantial breadth. Responses of T cells in total may have been underestimated by the TCR breadth and depth analyses.

Of note for this clone: Its antigen is unknown.

The sample was peripheral blood, taken in a trial of Ad26.COV2.S vaccine versus placebo. This receptor was taken from a person aged 18-60 years who received the Ad26.COV2.S COVID-19 vaccine or a placebo.

The CDR3 DNA follows: TGCGCCAGCAGCTACGACGCATCTGGGGCCAACGTCCTGACTTTC. It is translated as CASSYDASGANVLTF. The J gene is TRBJ2-6, the V gene TRBV5-1; unclear D gene. Trimming removed 3 bases from V and 1 base from J, with 8 bases in between. Per germline, CDR1 SGHRS and CDR2 YFSETQ. The CDR3 loop spans 15 amino acids.